Following are 16 T cell receptor beta chains from one sample sequenced in a study of T cells in Graves' hyperthyroidism and ophthalmopathy. RNA transcripts served as the template for amplifying TCR beta CDR3 regions. The primer set for the first-round RT-PCR of the TCR CDR3 was HTBI. One entry per CDR3 protein results from TCRdb running MiXCR on the multiplex PCR reads. This table has about 760,000 distinct CDR3 sequences, just over 35% appearing once. The sequencing sample was made of blood. These receptors all come from a woman in her forties with Graves' hyperthyroidism.

This clonotype was observed a few times. V and J are TRBV9 and TRBJ1-4; 7 bases fit TRBD1. V gave up 0 bases and J gave up 3 bases; unmatched junction bases: 5. This CDR3 is 16 amino acids long. Germline CDR1 is SGDLS and CDR2 is YYNGEE. The CDR3 here is CASSVGQGSPNEKLFF. CDR3 nucleotides: TGTGCCAGCAGCGTAGGACAGGGTTCACCTAATGAAAAACTGTTTTTT. Full variable domain (rest looked up from reference TRBV9 and TRBJ1-4): DSGVTQTPKHLITATGQRVTLRCSPRSGDLSVYWYQQSLDQGLQFLIQYYNGEERAKGNILERFSAQQFPDLHSELNLSSLELGDSALYFCASSVGQGSPNEKLFFGSGTQLSVL.

This clonotype was counted a few times. The chain recombines TRBV5-4 with TRBJ1-2; a weak D match, TRBD1 (6 bases). CDR1 is SGHNT and CDR2 is YYREEE in the germline V gene (reference sequence). Trimming shortened V by 0 bases and J by 7 bases, and 13 bases separated the two germline ends. CDR3 length: 14 residues. CDR3: CASSLGGGLGGYTF. CDR3 bases: TGTGCCAGCAGCTTGGGAGGGGGTCTCGGTGGCTACACCTTC.

This clonotype was counted at least ten times. V usage is TRBV3-1 and J usage is TRBJ1-2; 7 bases are shared with TRBD1. Germline V gene data show CDR1 as LGHDT and CDR2 as YNNKEL (reference sequence). This CDR3 contains 13 residues. V was clipped by 5 bases and J by 5 bases; unmatched bases: 5. The CDR3 nucleotides read TGTGCCAGCAGCGGGACAGAGACTTATGGCTACACCTTC. Its protein product is CASSGTETYGYTF.

The J gene is TRBJ2-5, the V gene TRBV24-1, with no clear D. The V end lost 2 bases, the J end lost 5 bases, and 2 bases lay between the germline ends. The CDR3 extends over 11 amino acids. Germline V gene lookup returns CDR1 KGHDR and CDR2 SFDVKD. CDR3 nucleotide sequence: TGTGCCACCAGTGATTATGAGACCCAGTACTTC. Its translation is CATSDYETQYF.

This rearrangement joins TRBV2 to TRBJ2-5; TRBD1 matches at 7 bases. The germline gives CDR1 SNHLY, CDR2 FYNNEI. V shed 3 bases, J shed 6 bases, and the junction held 13 bases outside the gene matches. There are 16 residues in the CDR3. In DNA form, the CDR3 reads TGTGCCAGCAGTGAGACAGGGTCGTCCACAGCGAAGACCCAGTACTTC. Protein: CASSETGSSTAKTQYF.

In its sample, this clonotype was seen many times. The J gene is TRBJ1-2, the V gene TRBV19; 7 nucleotides agree with TRBD1. The germline V gene encodes CDR1 LNHDA and CDR2 SQIVND (reference sequence). Germline trimming cut 3 bases from V and 3 bases from J; bases unmatched to any gene: 4. This CDR3 has 14 residues. CDR3 protein: CASSIGTAHYGYTF. CDR3 DNA sequence: TGTGCCAGTAGTATCGGGACAGCCCACTATGGCTACACCTTC.

This clonotype was found a few times. This sequence joins TRBV12-3 or TRBV12-4 and TRBJ1-3; 9 bases line up with TRBD1. The J segment lost 3 bases and the V segment lost 5 bases, leaving 8 bases of the junction unmatched. The CDR3 is 16 residues long. The CDR3: CASSQLQGALGNTIYF. The CDR3 DNA reads as TGTGCCAGCAGTCAGTTACAGGGGGCGCTTGGAAACACCATATATTTT.

The rearrangement uses TRBV29-1 and TRBJ1-2; TRBD1 aligns across 9 bases. Germline assignment: CDR1 SQVTM and CDR2 ANQGSEA. With 8 bases clipped from V and 1 base from J, the junction kept 2 bases outside the gene matches. This CDR3 contains 12 residues. In nucleotides, the CDR3 is TGCAGCAGGGACAGGGATAACTATGGCTACACCTTC. Its translation: CSRDRDNYGYTF. Supplemented by reference TRBV29-1 and TRBJ1-2, the full variable domain reads SAVISQKPSRDICQRGTSLTIQCQVDSQVTMMFWYRQQPGQSLTLIATANQGSEATYESGFVIDKFPISRPNLTFSTLTVSNMSPEDSSIYLCSRDRDNYGYTFGSGTRLTVV.

The rearrangement joins TRBV6-5 to TRBJ1-2, with D possibly TRBD1 on 6 matching bases. Germline CDR1 and CDR2: MNHEY and SVGAGI. V lost 7 bases and J lost 4, with 19 bases in between. The CDR3 length is 15 residues. DNA of the CDR3: TGTGCCAGCAACTCACAGGGATCGTTCGGCTATGGCTACACCTTC. Protein sequence: CASNSQGSFGYGYTF.

Worth noting for this clonotype: Germline and junction disagree at one end, which may indicate a read error. The genes are TRBV7-9 and TRBJ1-3, with 10 bases that match TRBD1. CDR1 and CDR2 from the germline V gene are SEHNR and FQNEAQ (reference sequence). The CDR3 extends over 17 amino acids. DNA of the CDR3: TGCGCCAGCAGCCAAATTGACAGGGGGCTCTCTGGAAACACCATATATTTT. Its protein is CASSQIDRGLSGNTIYF.

This clonotype was found many times. The chain employs TRBV19 and TRBJ2-7; no clear D gene. The CDR3 loop spans 14 amino acids. V dropped 4 bases and J dropped 3 bases, with 13 bases sitting between them. From germline, CDR1 is LNHDA and CDR2 SQIVND (reference sequence). This CDR3 is CASSRATRDYEQYF. The CDR3 DNA reads TGTGCCAGTAGTAGAGCCACAAGGGACTACGAGCAGTACTTC.

The chain has TRBV7-2 and TRBJ1-5, with TRBD1 matching over 10 bases. The germline V gene has CDR1 SGHTA and CDR2 FQGNSA. The CDR3 sequence is 17 residues long. The ends lost 4 bases at V and 0 bases at J; junction bases unmatched: 6. CDR3 residues: CASSYRGQGYSNQPQHF. The CDR3 DNA follows: TGTGCCAGCAGCTACCGGGGACAGGGGTATAGCAATCAGCCCCAGCATTTT.

This clonotype was detected many times. The chain uses TRBV4-1 and TRBJ1-2; possibly TRBD1 for D (5 bases). V lost 1 base, J lost 3 bases, and 15 bases lay in between. Germline V gene sequence: CDR1 MGHRA, CDR2 YSYEKL. CDR3 size: 16 residues. CDR3 nucleotides: TGCGCCAGCAGCCAAGTCTTCAGGGTTGAGTACTATGGCTACACCTTC. The encoded protein is CASSQVFRVEYYGYTF.

As to this clonotype: The junction shows a germline mismatch at one end, possibly a read error. J is TRBJ1-6 and V is TRBV5-1; a weak D match, TRBD1 (5 bases). In germline, CDR1 is SGHRS, CDR2 YFSETQ. The length of the CDR3 is 13 residues. This CDR3 reads CAGSRDGNSPLHF. The CDR3 bases are TGCGCCGGCAGCCGGGACGGCAATTCACCCCTCCACTTT.

Many counts were recorded for this clonotype. The chain carries TRBV7-6 and TRBJ1-3; D unresolved. The CDR3 loop spans 14 amino acids. V was clipped by 1 base and J by 1 base, with 5 bases between them. Germline V gives CDR1 SGHVS, CDR2 FNYEAQ. The CDR3 DNA follows: TGTGCCAGCAGCTTAGGTTTATCTGGAAACACCATATATTTT. It specifies CASSLGLSGNTIYF.

In its sample, this clonotype was seen once. V usage is TRBV9 and J usage is TRBJ1-4; 8 bases agree with TRBD1. The V gene's germline CDR1 is SGDLS and CDR2 YYNGEE. The J segment lost 1 base and the V segment lost 3 bases, leaving 2 bases of the junction unmatched. The CDR3 runs to 15 residues. As DNA, the CDR3 is TGTGCCAGCAGCGCAGACAGGGGAACTAATGAAAAACTGTTTTTT. Encoded protein: CASSADRGTNEKLFF.